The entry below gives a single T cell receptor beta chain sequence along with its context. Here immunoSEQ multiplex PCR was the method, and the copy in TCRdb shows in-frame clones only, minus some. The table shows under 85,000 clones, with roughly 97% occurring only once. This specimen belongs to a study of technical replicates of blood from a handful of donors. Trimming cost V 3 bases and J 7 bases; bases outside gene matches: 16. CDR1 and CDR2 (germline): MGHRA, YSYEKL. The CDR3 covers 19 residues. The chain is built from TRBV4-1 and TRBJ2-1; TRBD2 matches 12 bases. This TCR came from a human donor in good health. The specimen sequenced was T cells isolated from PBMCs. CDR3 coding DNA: TGCGCCAGCAGCCATTCAATTGCGACTAGCGGGAGACTCGGGAATGAGCAGTTCTTC. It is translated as CASSHSIATSGRLGNEQFF.